This T cell receptor (beta chain) was captured in a study of blood T cell repertoires in COVID-19. Trimming removed 10 bases at V and 5 bases at J, with 11 bases between. The CDR3 is 11 residues long. The germline gives CDR1 MNHEY, CDR2 SVGAGI. Profiled with immunoSEQ multiplex PCR; TCRdb holds only in-frame clones, not every one. The table includes around 250,000 clones, roughly 86% detected once. The chain recombines TRBV6-5 with TRBJ1-1; a possible D gene is TRBD1 (6 bases). Sequencing was done on a sample of peripheral blood. This sequence originates from a man aged 40-50 years with active or convalescent COVID-19. As DNA, the CDR3 is TGTGCCACCAAAAGGGGGACTGAAGCTTTCTTT. It codes for CATKRGTEAFF.